These T cell receptor beta chains were read from a single sample in a study of regulatory T cells in long-lasting Graves disease. TCRdb used MiXCR to reprocess the multiplex PCR reads, holding one entry per CDR3 protein. The profile shows 320,000 or so distinct CDR3 sequences, 15% to 20% of them singletons. Specimen: peripheral blood mononuclear cells (PBMCs), collected at new diagnosis, from a patient treated with antithyroid drugs. These TCRs come from a female donor with Graves disease. The CDR3 runs from the conserved cysteine through the conserved F or W. Fields, in order: D gene, V gene, CDR3 length, CDR3 protein. D genes are given only for firm matches.

d_call: TRBD1; v_call: TRBV9; cdr3_length: 15; cdr3_aa: CASSARDRGLAEAFF
d_call: NA; v_call: TRBV28; cdr3_length: 14; cdr3_aa: CASRGGGYNSPLHF
d_call: NA; v_call: TRBV20-1; cdr3_length: 12; cdr3_aa: CSARTESYEQYF
d_call: NA; v_call: TRBV9; cdr3_length: 14; cdr3_aa: CASSPPGVRYGYTF
d_call: NA; v_call: TRBV12-3/TRBV12-4; cdr3_length: 13; cdr3_aa: CASNPGRLYGYTF
d_call: NA; v_call: TRBV6-1; cdr3_length: 17; cdr3_aa: CASSEAGRGLRDYGYTF
d_call: NA; v_call: TRBV9; cdr3_length: 14; cdr3_aa: CASRDGDLAYGYTF
d_call: TRBD1; v_call: TRBV7-9; cdr3_length: 14; cdr3_aa: CASSLPGQGIGYTF
d_call: NA; v_call: TRBV2; cdr3_length: 15; cdr3_aa: CASRNWGQGIETQYF
d_call: NA; v_call: TRBV5-4; cdr3_length: 15; cdr3_aa: CASSPGTLRGNEQFF